The rows below give T cell receptor beta chains drawn from one sample of a study of control samples from healthy donors and cancer patients. The data were produced by immunoSEQ multiplex PCR, yet TCRdb's version contains in-frame clones alone and is incomplete. The sample has 100,000 to 150,000 clones, around 87% seen once. Sample: blood. These receptors came from a man in his sixties in good health. The CDR3 runs from the conserved cysteine through the conserved F or W. The order of the fields is clone size, D gene, J gene, V gene, CDR3 DNA, CDR3 protein. The D gene is left open where the match is weak. Clone size is shown for a subset of rows, as once, few, many or a class of expanded clone.

- | - | TRBJ1-1 | TRBV28 | TGTGCCAGCAGTTCCGGAGCAGGTTTAGCTTTCTTT | CASSSGAGLAFF
- | - | TRBJ2-7 | TRBV5-1 | TGCGCCAGCAGCTTGTGGACCGGCGTTTCCTACGAGCAGTACTTC | CASSLWTGVSYEQYF
- | - | TRBJ1-4 | TRBV18 | TGTGCCAGCTCACCCCGGCGGGCAGAAAATGAAAAACTGTTTTTT | CASSPRRAENEKLFF
- | TRBD2 | TRBJ2-3 | TRBV6-1 | TGTGCCAGCAGTGAAGGGGTAGCGGGGGTATTAGATACGCAGTATTTT | CASSEGVAGVLDTQYF
- | TRBD1 | TRBJ2-7 | TRBV28 | TGTGCCAGCAGACAGGGGAGCTCCTACGAGCAGTACTTC | CASRQGSSYEQYF
- | - | TRBJ2-1 | TRBV5-1 | TGCGCCAGCAGCTCTGGGGCCTACAATGAGCAGTTCTTC | CASSSGAYNEQFF
- | TRBD1 | TRBJ2-7 | TRBV11-2 | TGTGCCAGCAGCCCCGACAGGGGGAGACACGAGCAGTACTTC | CASSPDRGRHEQYF
- | - | TRBJ1-2 | TRBV3-1/TRBV3-2 | TGTGCCAGCAGCTTCGGCGCGGAGGATGGCTACACCTTC | CASSFGAEDGYTF
- | - | TRBJ1-2 | TRBV5-1 | TGCGCCAGCAGCTTGGGTGGACAGCTTATAGGCTACACCTTC | CASSLGGQLIGYTF
- | - | TRBJ1-4 | TRBV5-8 | TGTGCCAGCAGTCAAGGAGTAGGGGCCCAAAATGAAAAACTGTTTTTT | CASSQGVGAQNEKLFF
- | - | TRBJ1-2 | TRBV12-3/TRBV12-4 | TGTGCCAGCAGCGTGAATGGCTACACCTTC | CASSVNGYTF
- | - | TRBJ2-7 | TRBV5-1 | TGCGCCAGCAGAAGGGGGGGCGACTACGAGCAGTACTTC | CASRRGGDYEQYF
- | - | TRBJ2-7 | TRBV6-5 | TGTGCCAGCAGTTACTCGAGGGGGTGGTCCTACGAGCAGTACTTC | CASSYSRGWSYEQYF
- | - | TRBJ1-5 | TRBV27 | TGTGCCAGCAGTGCCGTCGGATGGGGCAATCAGCCCCAGCATTTT | CASSAVGWGNQPQHF
- | - | TRBJ1-4 | TRBV5-1 | TGCGCCAGCAGCCCGGGTATGGGGGGAGAAAAACTGTTTTTT | CASSPGMGGEKLFF
- | - | TRBJ1-1 | TRBV7-9 | TGTGCCAGCAGCTTTACAACCACTGAAGCTTTCTTT | CASSFTTTEAFF
- | TRBD1 | TRBJ2-3 | TRBV18 | TGTGCCAGCTCACCTCGGACAGGGAGCACAGATACGCAGTATTTT | CASSPRTGSTDTQYF
- | - | TRBJ2-7 | TRBV27 | TGTGCCAGCAGTTTCGCGGGCCCCCCGGACTACGAGCAGTACTTC | CASSFAGPPDYEQYF
- | - | TRBJ2-3 | TRBV7-2 | TGTGCCAGCAGCTTAGTTGCAACTAGCACAGATACGCAGTATTTT | CASSLVATSTDTQYF
once | - | TRBJ2-3 | TRBV5-6 | TGTGCCAGCAGCTTAAACGGGGGGCAAGATACGCAGTATTTT | CASSLNGGQDTQYF
- | - | TRBJ1-3 | TRBV7-8 | TGTGCCAGCAGCTTAGGGGCAGGGGCTGGAAACACCATATATTTT | CASSLGAGAGNTIYF
- | - | TRBJ1-1 | TRBV5-4 | TGTGCCAGCAGCTGGCTCGGGGAGGGGGCTTTCTTT | CASSWLGEGAFF
- | - | TRBJ1-3 | TRBV4-1 | TGCGCCAGCAGCCAAGATCAAACCAGGAGCTCTGGAAACACCATATATTTT | CASSQDQTRSSGNTIYF
medium-sized | - | TRBJ1-2 | TRBV28 | TGTGCCAGCACTAAAAACCCGGGGGGAGCCTATGGCTACACCTTC | CASTKNPGGAYGYTF
- | TRBD1 | TRBJ1-5 | TRBV19 | TGTGCCAGTAGTATCGCCGGGACAGGGAACCAGCCCCAGCATTTT | CASSIAGTGNQPQHF
- | TRBD1 | TRBJ2-1 | TRBV7-9 | TGTGCCAGCAGCTTAATTACAGGGGCAACCTACAATGAGCAGTTCTTC | CASSLITGATYNEQFF
- | - | TRBJ2-7 | TRBV6-5 | TGTGCCAGTACCGATGGGGTGCTCGAGCAGTACTTC | CASTDGVLEQYF
- | - | TRBJ1-3 | TRBV28 | TGTGCCAGCAGTTTTAATCGACTGTACACCTCTGGAAACACCATATATTTT | CASSFNRLYTSGNTIYF
medium-sized | - | TRBJ2-7 | TRBV5-6 | TGTGCCAGCAGCTTCCCGGGACCGGTGGCCTACGAGCAGTACTTC | CASSFPGPVAYEQYF
- | TRBD1 | TRBJ1-4 | TRBV18 | TGTGCCAGCTCACGGTCCGGGACAGGGGATGAAAAACTGTTTTTT | CASSRSGTGDEKLFF
- | TRBD1 | TRBJ1-4 | TRBV18 | TGTGCCAGCTCAATCGACAGGGCACCGCCCAATGAAAAACTGTTTTTT | CASSIDRAPPNEKLFF
- | TRBD1 | TRBJ1-1 | TRBV11-2 | TGTGCCAGCAGCTCTGGACAGGTGAAGAACACTGAAGCTTTCTTT | CASSSGQVKNTEAFF
- | - | TRBJ1-5 | TRBV5-1 | TGCGCCAGCAGCTTGGATCAGGTCACGGCCCAGCATTTT | CASSLDQVTAQHF
- | TRBD2 | TRBJ2-3 | TRBV2 | TGTGCCAGCAAGCTCCGAAAGGGGGTAGCGGGGTATAGCACAGATACGCAGTATTTT | CASKLRKGVAGYSTDTQYF
- | TRBD2 | TRBJ2-5 | TRBV2 | TGTGCCAGCAGGCGGGATATCAGCAGCGGGGGGAATCGAGAGACCCAGTACTTC | CASRRDISSGGNRETQYF
- | - | TRBJ1-3 | TRBV5-6 | TGTGCCAGCAGCTTGGGATCGGGCCTCTCTGGAAACACCATATATTTT | CASSLGSGLSGNTIYF
- | - | TRBJ1-1 | TRBV10-3 | TGTGCCATCAAAGCAGGGCCCACTGAAGCTTTCTTT | CAIKAGPTEAFF
few | TRBD1 | TRBJ2-2 | TRBV5-1 | TGCGCCAGCAGCTGGACCGGGACAGGGGTCGTCGGGGAGCTGTTTTTT | CASSWTGTGVVGELFF
- | - | TRBJ1-4 | TRBV19 | TGTGCCAGTAGTATTCGGGGCCCGGATGAAAAACTGTTTTTT | CASSIRGPDEKLFF
- | - | TRBJ1-2 | TRBV9 | TGTGCCAGCAGCGTCAGGGGAAACTATGGCTACACCTTC | CASSVRGNYGYTF
- | TRBD1 | TRBJ1-4 | TRBV6-1 | TGTGCCAGCAGTGTGTGGGACAGTCCCTCGACTAATGAAAAACTGTTTTTT | CASSVWDSPSTNEKLFF
- | - | TRBJ1-1 | TRBV6-5 | TGTGCCAGCAGTTTATCAGGGGACACTGAAGCTTTCTTT | CASSLSGDTEAFF
- | - | TRBJ1-1 | TRBV7-3 | TGTGCCAGCAGCTTATCTGGGGTCACTGAAGCTTTCTTT | CASSLSGVTEAFF
- | TRBD1 | TRBJ1-1 | TRBV28 | TGTGCCAGCAGTTTAATCGGGACAGGTGACACTGAAGCTTTCTTT | CASSLIGTGDTEAFF
- | - | TRBJ2-3 | TRBV5-1 | TGCGCCAGCAGCTTGGAAGAGTCTTACACAGATACGCAGTATTTT | CASSLEESYTDTQYF
- | - | TRBJ1-1 | TRBV28 | TGTGCCAGCAGTTTCTCGGGAACCGGAATCACTGAAGCTTTCTTT | CASSFSGTGITEAFF
- | - | TRBJ2-3 | TRBV11-3 | TGTGCCAGCAGCTTTTCGAGGGCTAGCACAGATACGCAGTATTTT | CASSFSRASTDTQYF
- | - | TRBJ1-6 | TRBV19 | TGTGCCAGTAGTTACACAGGGAAGGATAATTCACCCCTCCACTTT | CASSYTGKDNSPLHF
- | TRBD1 | TRBJ2-3 | TRBV5-6 | TGTGCCAGCACCCGGGACAGGGGAAGCACAGATACGCAGTATTTT | CASTRDRGSTDTQYF
few | - | TRBJ1-2 | TRBV4-1 | TGCGCCAGCAGCCCCAATGGTCCAGTAAACTATGGCTACACCTTC | CASSPNGPVNYGYTF